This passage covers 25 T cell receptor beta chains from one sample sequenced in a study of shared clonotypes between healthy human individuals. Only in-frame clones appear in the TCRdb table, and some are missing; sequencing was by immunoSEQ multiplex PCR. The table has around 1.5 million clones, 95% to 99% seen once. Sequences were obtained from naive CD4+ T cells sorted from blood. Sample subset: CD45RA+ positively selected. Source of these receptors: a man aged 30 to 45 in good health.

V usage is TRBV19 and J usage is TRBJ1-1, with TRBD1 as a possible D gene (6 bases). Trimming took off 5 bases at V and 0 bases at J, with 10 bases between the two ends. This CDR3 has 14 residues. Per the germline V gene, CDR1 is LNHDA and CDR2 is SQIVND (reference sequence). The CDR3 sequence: CASSFGQMNTEAFF. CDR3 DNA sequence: TGTGCCAGTAGTTTTGGACAGATGAACACTGAAGCTTTCTTT.

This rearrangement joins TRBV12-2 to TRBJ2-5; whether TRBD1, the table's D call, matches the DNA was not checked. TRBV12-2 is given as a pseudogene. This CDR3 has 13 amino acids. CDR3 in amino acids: CASRHFREETQYF. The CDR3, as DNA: TGTGCAAGTCGCCACTTCAGGGAAGAGACCCAGTACTTC.

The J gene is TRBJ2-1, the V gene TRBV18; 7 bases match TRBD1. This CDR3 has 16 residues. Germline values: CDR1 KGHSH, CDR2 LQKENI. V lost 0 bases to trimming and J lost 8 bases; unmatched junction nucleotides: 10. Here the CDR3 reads CASSPPNPGGWYEQFF. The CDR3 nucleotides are TGTGCCAGCTCACCACCAAATCCAGGGGGTTGGTATGAGCAGTTCTTC.

In DNA, the CDR3 is TGTGCCAGCAGCTTAGGTCGGGGGGAAATGGTTGGCTACACCTTC. Protein sequence: CASSLGRGEMVGYTF. The rearrangement joins TRBV7-9 to TRBJ1-2; tentatively, D is TRBD1 (5 bases). Trimming cost V 1 base and J 7 bases, with 16 bases left between them. CDR1 and CDR2 from the germline V gene are SEHNR and FQNEAQ (reference sequence). The CDR3 sequence is 15 residues long.

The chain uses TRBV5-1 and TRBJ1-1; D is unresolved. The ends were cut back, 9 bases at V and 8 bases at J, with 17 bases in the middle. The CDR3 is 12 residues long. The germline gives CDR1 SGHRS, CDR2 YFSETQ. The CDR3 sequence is CAIYFTGVEAFF. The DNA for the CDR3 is TGCGCCATCTACTTCACTGGGGTAGAAGCTTTCTTT.

CDR3 DNA: TGTGCCAGCAGCTTAGTTTCTCGATCAGACGGGGAGACCCAGTACTTC. Translated, it gives CASSLVSRSDGETQYF. The chain links TRBV11-2 to TRBJ2-5; D is uncertain. This CDR3 is 16 amino acids long. CDR1 SGHAT and CDR2 FQNNGV come from the germline V gene. Trimming cost V 1 base and J 5 bases, with 17 bases left between them.

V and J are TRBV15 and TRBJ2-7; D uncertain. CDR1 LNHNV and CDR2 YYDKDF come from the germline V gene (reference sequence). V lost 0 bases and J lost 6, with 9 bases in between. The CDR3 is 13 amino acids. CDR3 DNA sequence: TGTGCCACCAGCAGAGACCCGCCCGGCGAGCAGTACTTC. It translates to CATSRDPPGEQYF.

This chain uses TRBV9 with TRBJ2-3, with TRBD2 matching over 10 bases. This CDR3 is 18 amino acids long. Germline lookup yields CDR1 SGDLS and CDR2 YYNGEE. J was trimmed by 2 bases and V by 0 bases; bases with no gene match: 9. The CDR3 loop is CASSVAIAGGSFTDTQYF. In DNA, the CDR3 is TGTGCCAGCAGCGTAGCTATAGCGGGGGGATCATTCACAGATACGCAGTATTTT. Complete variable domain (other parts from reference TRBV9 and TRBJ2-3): DSGVTQTPKHLITATGQRVTLRCSPRSGDLSVYWYQQSLDQGLQFLIQYYNGEERAKGNILERFSAQQFPDLHSELNLSSLELGDSALYFCASSVAIAGGSFTDTQYFGPGTRLTVL.

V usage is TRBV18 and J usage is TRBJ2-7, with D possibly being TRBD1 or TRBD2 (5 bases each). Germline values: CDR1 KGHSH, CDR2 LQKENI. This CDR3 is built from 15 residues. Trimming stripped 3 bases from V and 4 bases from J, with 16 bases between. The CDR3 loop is CASSPSTRDLYEQYF. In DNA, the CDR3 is TGTGCCAGCTCACCTTCCACCCGGGACCTATACGAGCAGTACTTC.

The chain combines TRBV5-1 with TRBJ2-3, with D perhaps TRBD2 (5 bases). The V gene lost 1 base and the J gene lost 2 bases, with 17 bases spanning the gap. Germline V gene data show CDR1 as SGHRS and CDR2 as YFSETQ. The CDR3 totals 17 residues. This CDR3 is CASSLKGSGDLTDTQYF. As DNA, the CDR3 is TGCGCCAGCAGCTTGAAAGGGAGTGGCGACCTCACAGATACGCAGTATTTT.

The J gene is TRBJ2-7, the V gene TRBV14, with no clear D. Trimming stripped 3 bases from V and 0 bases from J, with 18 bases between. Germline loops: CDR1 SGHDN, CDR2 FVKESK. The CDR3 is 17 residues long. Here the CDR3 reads CASSHRRVDSISYEQYF. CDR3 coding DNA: TGTGCCAGCAGCCATAGAAGGGTTGATAGCATCTCCTACGAGCAGTACTTC.

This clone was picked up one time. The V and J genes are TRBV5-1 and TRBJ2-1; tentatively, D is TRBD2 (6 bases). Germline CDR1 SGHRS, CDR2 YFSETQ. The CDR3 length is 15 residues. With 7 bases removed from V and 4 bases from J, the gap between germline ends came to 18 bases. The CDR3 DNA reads TGCGCCAGCCTGCTGGGAGTTGGGAGGTACAATGAGCAGTTCTTC. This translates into CASLLGVGRYNEQFF.

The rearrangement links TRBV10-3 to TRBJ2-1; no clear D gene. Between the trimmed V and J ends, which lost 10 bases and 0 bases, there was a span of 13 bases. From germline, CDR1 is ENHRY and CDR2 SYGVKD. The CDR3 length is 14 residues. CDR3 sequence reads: CATKTGLSYNEQFF. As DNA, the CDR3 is TGTGCCACAAAGACGGGCCTCTCCTACAATGAGCAGTTCTTC.

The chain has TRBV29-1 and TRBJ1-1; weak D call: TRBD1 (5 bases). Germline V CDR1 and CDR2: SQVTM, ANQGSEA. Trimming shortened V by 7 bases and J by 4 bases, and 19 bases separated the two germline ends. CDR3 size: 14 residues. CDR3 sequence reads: CSGTRGTLATEAFF. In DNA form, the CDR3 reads TGCAGCGGCACCCGGGGGACGTTGGCCACTGAAGCTTTCTTT.

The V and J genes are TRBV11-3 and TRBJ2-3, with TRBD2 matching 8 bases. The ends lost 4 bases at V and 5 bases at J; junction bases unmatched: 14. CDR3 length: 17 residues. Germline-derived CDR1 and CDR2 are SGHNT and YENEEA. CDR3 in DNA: TGTGCCAGCAGCTCTGGCCCCTTGGGGCTAGCGGGAGATACGCAGTATTTT. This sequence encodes CASSSGPLGLAGDTQYF. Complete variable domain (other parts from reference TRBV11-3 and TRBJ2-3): EAGVVQSPRYKIIEKKQPVAFWCNPISGHNTLYWYLQNLGQGPELLIRYENEEAVDDSQLPKDRFSAERLKGVDSTLKIQPAELGDSAVYLCASSSGPLGLAGDTQYFGPGTRLTVL.

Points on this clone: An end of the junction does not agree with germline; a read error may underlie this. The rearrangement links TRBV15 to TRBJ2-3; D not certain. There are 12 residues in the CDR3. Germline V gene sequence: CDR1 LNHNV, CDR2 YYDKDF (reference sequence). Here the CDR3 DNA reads TGTACCACCAGCCGGGTCCAAAATACGCAGTATTTT. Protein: CTTSRVQNTQYF.

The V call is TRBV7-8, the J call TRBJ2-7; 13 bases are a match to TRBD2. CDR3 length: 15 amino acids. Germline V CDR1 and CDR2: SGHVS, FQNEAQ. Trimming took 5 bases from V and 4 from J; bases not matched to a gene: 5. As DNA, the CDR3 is TGTGCCAGCAGCCCCGGACTAGCGGGGGTTTACGAGCAGTACTTC. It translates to CASSPGLAGVYEQYF.

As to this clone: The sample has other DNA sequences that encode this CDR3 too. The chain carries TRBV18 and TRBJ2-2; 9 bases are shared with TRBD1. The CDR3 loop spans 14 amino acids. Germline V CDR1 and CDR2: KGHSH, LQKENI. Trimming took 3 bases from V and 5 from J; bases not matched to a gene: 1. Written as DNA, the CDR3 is TGTGCCAGCTCACCGACAGGGGGAACCGGGGAGCTGTTTTTT. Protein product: CASSPTGGTGELFF.

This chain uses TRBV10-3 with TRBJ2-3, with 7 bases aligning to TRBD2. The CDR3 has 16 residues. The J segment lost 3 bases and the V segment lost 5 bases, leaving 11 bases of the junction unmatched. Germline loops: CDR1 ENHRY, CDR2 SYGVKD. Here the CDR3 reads CAISFSAGVRTDTQYF. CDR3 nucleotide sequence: TGTGCCATCAGTTTTTCGGCGGGAGTCCGAACAGATACGCAGTATTTT.

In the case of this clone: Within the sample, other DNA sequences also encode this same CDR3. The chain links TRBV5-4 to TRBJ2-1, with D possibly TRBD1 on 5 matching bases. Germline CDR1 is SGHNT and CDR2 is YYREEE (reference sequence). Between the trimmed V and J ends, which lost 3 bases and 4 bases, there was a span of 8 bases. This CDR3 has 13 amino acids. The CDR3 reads CASSSTAYNEQFF. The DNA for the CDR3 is TGTGCCAGCAGCTCGACAGCTTACAATGAGCAGTTCTTC.

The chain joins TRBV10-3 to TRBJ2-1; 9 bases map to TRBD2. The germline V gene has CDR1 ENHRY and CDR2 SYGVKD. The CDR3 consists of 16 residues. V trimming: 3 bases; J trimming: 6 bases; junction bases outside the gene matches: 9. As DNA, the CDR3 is TGTGCCATCAGTGATTCGGGTAGCGGGAGTTTCAATGAGCAGTTCTTC. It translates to CAISDSGSGSFNEQFF.

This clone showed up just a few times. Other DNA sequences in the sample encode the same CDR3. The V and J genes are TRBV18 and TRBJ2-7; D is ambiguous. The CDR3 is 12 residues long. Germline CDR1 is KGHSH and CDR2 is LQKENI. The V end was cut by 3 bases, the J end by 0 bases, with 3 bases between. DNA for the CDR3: TGTGCCAGCTCACCGAACTCCTACGAGCAGTACTTC. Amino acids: CASSPNSYEQYF.

The CDR3 region has the DNA TGTGCCAGCAGCCAGGCAGGTTGGTGGGACTCTGGAAACACCATATATTTT. Protein product: CASSQAGWWDSGNTIYF. The V call is TRBV5-6, the J call TRBJ1-3; D is uncertain. This CDR3 spans 17 amino acids. Germline lookup yields CDR1 SGHDT and CDR2 YYEEEE. Trimming left V 4 bases short and J 0 bases short, with 17 bases between.

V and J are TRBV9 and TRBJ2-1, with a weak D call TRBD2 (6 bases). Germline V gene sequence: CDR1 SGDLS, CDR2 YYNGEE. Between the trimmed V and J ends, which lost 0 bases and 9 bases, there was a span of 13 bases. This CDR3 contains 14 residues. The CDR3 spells CASSVGGLRGEQFF. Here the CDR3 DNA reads TGTGCCAGCAGCGTAGGGGGACTTCGCGGTGAGCAGTTCTTC.

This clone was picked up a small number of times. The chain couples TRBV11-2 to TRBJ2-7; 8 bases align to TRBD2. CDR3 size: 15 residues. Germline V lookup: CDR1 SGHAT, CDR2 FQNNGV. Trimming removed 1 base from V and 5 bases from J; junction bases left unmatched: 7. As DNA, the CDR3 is TGTGCCAGCAGCTTAGTGGATAGCGGGAAAGACGAGCAGTACTTC. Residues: CASSLVDSGKDEQYF.